This T cell receptor beta chain originates from a study of cytomegalovirus exposure and HLA in healthy donors. Study findings and constraints: Presence/absence analyses assumed roughly uniform sequencing depth across donors, which may not hold. Later genetic work tied a missense DCLRE1C variant to beta-chain V and J trimming. CMV antigen specificity was confirmed in vitro for a few CMV-associated chains. One later analysis reportedly identified an Asian-associated ancestry cluster that showed fewer N-insertions than the approximately 700-donor mean.

About this clone itself: Its target is unknown.

The PCR used 60 Vbeta and 13 Jbeta primers. Profiled with immunoSEQ multiplex PCR; TCRdb holds only in-frame clones, not every one. The data contain over 100,000 clones, about 74% of them singletons. Unmatched junction bases numbered 12, after V lost 4 bases and J lost 6 bases. The CDR3 has 16 amino acids. In germline, CDR1 is SGHNT, CDR2 YYREEE (reference sequence). Sequenced input: PBMCs. The receptor was derived from a man in his thirties or forties in good health and CMV-seropositive. The chain links TRBV5-4 to TRBJ2-3, with 9 bases aligning to TRBD2. DNA of the CDR3: TGTGCCAGCAGCCCCCCGGGCAGCGGGGGGCCGGATACGCAGTATTTT. Amino acids: CASSPPGSGGPDTQYF.